The 11 T cell receptor beta chains reported below all come from one sample, sequenced in a study of graft-versus-host responses after intestinal transplantation. No antigen has been identified for these receptors. Clones were read by immunoSEQ multiplex PCR, and TCRdb kept only the in-frame ones, dropping some. The sample carries about 98,000 clones, over 80% recorded once. The sequenced sample was unstimulated CD8+ T cells sorted from spleen or lymph node cells, obtained before intestinal transplant. The source is a human donor who received an intestinal transplant.

This chain connects TRBV6-5 to TRBJ1-3; tentatively, D is TRBD1 (5 bases). The germline CDR1 and CDR2 sequences are MNHEY and SVGAGI. The length of the CDR3 is 15 residues. V lost 6 bases and J 4 bases, leaving 16 bases between the germline ends. The CDR3 protein is CASSLLGGSGNTIYF. CDR3 sequence (DNA): TGTGCCAGCAGCCTGCTCGGGGGTAGCGGAAACACCATATATTTT.

V and J are TRBV27 and TRBJ1-4, with D tentatively TRBD1 (6 bases). The DNA end lines up better with TRBJ1-6; the J call may be wrong. Germline assignment: CDR1 MNHEY and CDR2 SMNVEV (reference sequence). CDR3 length: 13 residues. The CDR3 reads CASSPWDKAALHF. DNA of the CDR3: TGTGCCAGCAGTCCGTGGGACAAGGCCGCTCTCCACTTT.

J is TRBJ2-3 and V is TRBV6-5; D may correspond to TRBD1 or TRBD2 (5 bases each). The CDR3 loop spans 15 amino acids. Trimming cost V 4 bases and J 2 bases, with 13 bases left between them. The germline V gene encodes CDR1 MNHEY and CDR2 SVGAGI. The CDR3 protein is CASSWGTASTDTQYF. CDR3 coding DNA: TGTGCCAGCAGTTGGGGGACGGCCTCCACAGATACGCAGTATTTT.

This chain links TRBV6-5 with TRBJ2-2, with 10 positions matching TRBD2. CDR1 is MNHEY, CDR2 SVGAGI, per germline. V lost 5 bases, J lost 4 bases, and 1 base stayed unmatched. The CDR3 totals 14 residues. CDR3 residues: CASSSGGATGELFF. CDR3 DNA: TGTGCCAGCAGTAGCGGGGGGGCCACCGGGGAGCTGTTTTTT.

This clone was seen many times. The V and J genes are TRBV6-5 and TRBJ2-1, with 9 bases identical to TRBD2. The trim removed 2 bases at V and 7 bases at J, leaving 6 bases unmatched. Germline CDR1 reads MNHEY; CDR2 reads SVGAGI. CDR3 length: 15 residues. CDR3 in amino acids: CASSYVVAGVNEQFF. The CDR3 DNA is TGTGCCAGCAGTTACGTAGTAGCGGGAGTGAATGAGCAGTTCTTC.

V and J are TRBV5-6 and TRBJ2-7, with 7 nucleotides matching TRBD2. This CDR3 spans 17 amino acids. Germline assignment: CDR1 SGHDT and CDR2 YYEEEE. The J segment lost 0 bases and the V segment lost 4 bases, leaving 13 bases of the junction unmatched. In DNA, the CDR3 is TGTGCCAGCAGCCTTCCCCCGGGGGGTTTTAGCTCCTACGAGCAGTACTTC. It is translated as CASSLPPGGFSSYEQYF.

J is TRBJ1-3 and V is TRBV2; no clear D. With 0 bases removed from V and 0 bases from J, the gap between germline ends came to 12 bases. The CDR3 has 17 residues. Looked up from germline, CDR1 is SNHLY and CDR2 is FYNNEI. The CDR3 loop reads CASSEAPVLDSGNTIYF. The CDR3 DNA reads as TGTGCCAGCAGTGAAGCTCCCGTGTTGGACTCTGGAAACACCATATATTTT.

The V call is TRBV5-1, the J call TRBJ2-3, with D maybe TRBD1 (6 bases). CDR3 length: 16 residues. Per germline, CDR1 SGHRS and CDR2 YFSETQ. V lost 4 bases and J lost 4, with 19 bases in between. CDR3 amino acids: CASSRTQGAGADTQYF. As DNA, the CDR3 is TGCGCCAGCAGCCGTACACAGGGTGCCGGGGCAGATACGCAGTATTTT.

The chain carries TRBV6-5 and TRBJ2-7; 11 bases map to TRBD2. The CDR3 has 15 amino acids. The V gene end was trimmed by 5 bases and the J gene end by 4 bases; junction bases not matched to a gene: 7. Germline V lookup: CDR1 MNHEY, CDR2 SVGAGI. The CDR3 protein is CASSVTSGEFYEQYF. CDR3 DNA: TGTGCCAGCAGTGTGACTAGCGGGGAGTTTTACGAGCAGTACTTC.

V usage is TRBV4-2 and J usage is TRBJ2-7, with a tentative D call TRBD1 (6 bases). The CDR3 extends over 20 amino acids. Trimming removed 3 bases at V and 6 bases at J, with 33 bases between. Germline lookup yields CDR1 LGHNA and CDR2 YNFKEQ. CDR3 in DNA: TGTGCCAGCAGCCATCCCCCAGGGGTAGTAGCAGTCCGGCGTTGGAGCGAGCAGTACTTC. It is translated as CASSHPPGVVAVRRWSEQYF.

This chain connects TRBV6-5 to TRBJ2-2; D is uncertain. V was clipped by 6 bases and J by 0 bases, with 5 bases between them. The length of the CDR3 is 13 residues. In germline, CDR1 is MNHEY, CDR2 SVGAGI. Here the CDR3 DNA reads TGTGCCAGCAGGGTGACGAACACCGGGGAGCTGTTTTTT. Amino acids: CASRVTNTGELFF.